These 8 T cell receptor beta chains share one sample of origin, sequenced in a study of blood T cell repertoires in COVID-19. Generated by immunoSEQ multiplex PCR, the TCRdb table keeps only in-frame clones and is missing some. The table has about 100,000 clones, more than 70% seen once. Sequencing used peripheral blood. The receptor source for this set is a human donor in a cohort sampled during active COVID-19.

The genes are TRBV4-3 and TRBJ1-4; the match to TRBD1 covers 7 bases. Germline trimming cut 1 base from V and 4 bases from J; bases unmatched to any gene: 9. Germline V gene lookup returns CDR1 LGHNA and CDR2 YSLEER. CDR3 length: 17 amino acids. The CDR3, as DNA: TGCGCCAGCAGCCAAGTACTTGGTGCAGGGGGTAATGAAAAACTGTTTTTT. It codes for CASSQVLGAGGNEKLFF.

The gene calls are TRBV4-1 and TRBJ2-7, with TRBD2 identical over 10 bases. The CDR3 contains 17 residues. Germline loops: CDR1 MGHRA, CDR2 YSYEKL. Trimming removed 1 base from V and 1 base from J; junction bases left unmatched: 7. This chain's CDR3 is CASSQAGLAGASYEQYF. The CDR3 DNA sequence: TGCGCCAGCAGCCAAGCGGGCCTAGCGGGAGCGTCCTACGAGCAGTACTTC.

This clone was seen only once. This chain joins TRBV5-4 and TRBJ2-3; 12 bases align to TRBD1. The V gene end was trimmed by 3 bases and the J gene end by 4 bases; junction bases not matched to a gene: 3. Germline CDR1 reads SGHNT; CDR2 reads YYREEE (reference sequence). The CDR3 runs 15 residues. DNA of the CDR3: TGTGCCAGCAGCTCCCGGGACAGGGGGCCAGATACGCAGTATTTT. Its protein product is CASSSRDRGPDTQYF.

The CDR3 loop is CAISVGGGFQETQYF. In DNA, the CDR3 is TGTGCCATCAGCGTAGGGGGGGGGTTCCAAGAGACCCAGTACTTC. The chain employs TRBV10-3 and TRBJ2-5, with D maybe TRBD2 (7 bases). The CDR3 has 15 amino acids. Germline V lookup: CDR1 ENHRY, CDR2 SYGVKD. V was shortened by 6 bases and J by 1 base, with 15 bases between the two germline ends.

V usage is TRBV10-2 and J usage is TRBJ2-4; D remains ambiguous. This CDR3 comprises 13 residues. CDR1 is WSHSY, CDR2 SAAADI, per germline. Trimming left V 3 bases short and J 6 bases short, with 9 bases between. The CDR3 loop is CASSEDRLNIQYF. The CDR3 bases are TGCGCCAGCAGTGAAGATAGATTAAACATTCAGTACTTC.

J is TRBJ2-3 and V is TRBV10-3; possibly TRBD2 for D (6 bases). This CDR3 has 15 residues. V lost 4 bases, J lost 0 bases, and 11 bases lay in between. Germline V gene sequence: CDR1 ENHRY, CDR2 SYGVKD. The CDR3 DNA sequence: TGTGCCATCAGTGCGGCGGGGACTAGCACAGATACGCAGTATTTT. It encodes CAISAAGTSTDTQYF.

V and J are TRBV5-4 and TRBJ2-2; perhaps TRBD2 as D (6 bases). The CDR3 length is 15 residues. CDR1 is SGHNT and CDR2 is YYREEE in the germline V gene (reference sequence). V dropped 0 bases and J dropped 7 bases, with 13 bases sitting between them. The CDR3 sequence is CASSLALADGGELFF. DNA for the CDR3: TGTGCCAGCAGCTTGGCACTAGCAGACGGCGGGGAGCTGTTTTTT.

The V and J genes are TRBV5-1 and TRBJ1-1; a weak D match, TRBD1 (5 bases). The CDR3 consists of 17 residues. From germline, CDR1 is SGHRS and CDR2 YFSETQ. The V end was cut by 0 bases, the J end by 0 bases, with 15 bases between. DNA of the CDR3: TGCGCCAGCAGCTTGGCCGCGGCAGGGACTATGAACACTGAAGCTTTCTTT. Its translation is CASSLAAAGTMNTEAFF.